This T cell receptor beta chain was documented in a study of blood T cell repertoires in COVID-19. In the study overall: Whether acute or convalescent, the COVID-19 samples came from the United States, Italy and Spain. PBMCs, B-cell-depleted T cells, or T cells provided the cDNA or gDNA that made up the material.

Original handling: Estimation of nucleated cell counts was performed using reference gene primer amplification. Method: immunoSEQ multiplex PCR; TCRdb's copy keeps in-frame clones and lacks some. V and J calls and clone size are as listed in that table; D and trimming were resolved from the DNA. The table lists about 240,000 clones, approximately 86% of them singletons. V shed 2 bases and J shed 5 bases, with 13 bases lying between them. Per germline, CDR1 KGHSH and CDR2 LQKENI. The CDR3 has 14 residues. The clonotype originates from a woman between 25 and 40 years old who had recovered from COVID-19. This chain connects TRBV18 to TRBJ2-7; tentatively, D is TRBD2 (7 bases). The sample was peripheral blood. The CDR3 sequence: CASSPTRGGDEQYF. CDR3 bases: TGTGCCAGCTCACCAACTAGAGGGGGGGACGAGCAGTACTTC.